In its sample, the clone carrying this T cell receptor beta chain was seen once. The sample comes from a study of blood T cell repertoires in COVID-19. Background on the study: Spain, Italy and the United States supplied samples that represented acute and convalescent COVID-19. T cells, B-cell-depleted T cells, or PBMCs provided the cDNA or gDNA that served as material.

Authors' data handling: Researchers report that nucleated cell counts were estimated from reference gene primer amplification. The protocol was immunoSEQ multiplex PCR, while the TCRdb copy is restricted to in-frame clones and leaves out a portion. Clone size and the V and J calls come from that table; the DNA yielded D and trimming. The sample lists 30,000 to 45,000 clones; 75% to 95% were seen once. Material: peripheral blood. The sequence was collected from a human donor in a cohort sampled during active COVID-19.

The CDR3 DNA reads TGTGCCAGTAGTATAGGGACAGGGAGTCGAGAGCCCCAGCATTTT. It encodes CASSIGTGSREPQHF. The chain couples TRBV19 to TRBJ1-5, with TRBD1 matching 8 bases. V shed 1 base, J shed 8 bases, and the junction held 7 bases outside the gene matches. Per the germline V gene, CDR1 is LNHDA and CDR2 is SQIVND (reference sequence). This CDR3 has 15 amino acids.